Listed below are T cell receptor beta chains from one sample, sequenced in a study of human T cells and chemical hapten exposure. TCRdb called the RACE reads again in MiXCR, with one record for every CDR3 protein. This sample has 350,000 or so distinct CDR3 sequences; around 7% occur once, and the top ten carry 8% to 9%. The sample was whole blood, taken in connection with sensitization to the hapten diphenylcyclopropenone (DPC). The receptor source for this set is a woman under 30 with alopecia areata. Some clones in this sample may be carry-over from other donors' samples. Each CDR3 is given with its conserved first and last residue. Not every row has a clone size; where given, it reads once, few, many or a size class.

>few|TRBV20-1
CSATLQDTEAFF
>NA|TRBV6-4
CASKWLAGETGELFF
>many|TRBV20-1
CSAPPATNYGYTF
>few|TRBV11-2
CASSDRGNSPLHF
>once|TRBV4-3
CASSQDWTGTAYGYTF
>NA|TRBV7-2
CASRDGAYGQYF
>few|TRBV28
CASSISGTGNTEAFF
>NA|TRBV6-2/TRBV6-3
CASSLTDGYLTDTLYF
>NA|TRBV28
CASSSGPLPNEQFF
>medium-sized|TRBV11-2
CASSFGTVRGNEQFF
>few|TRBV12-3/TRBV12-4
CASSRRQGYNSPLHF
>NA|TRBV6-1
CASSAGIATNEKLFF
>NA|TRBV6-1
CASDEDTQYF
>many|TRBV12-3/TRBV12-4
CASSLNWEGTGELFF
>NA|TRBV6-6
CASRPNPGQGDLDTF
>NA|TRBV28
CASSSPQGRATEAFF
>many|TRBV20-1
CSATELGGPETQYF
>many|TRBV12-3/TRBV12-4
CASSGLGSLAGNEQFF
>few|TRBV4-3
CASSQLLDRANEKLFF
>few|TRBV27
CASSFSNPGLATGELFF
>few|TRBV12-3/TRBV12-4
CASSVGTDSLFF
>NA|TRBV6-5
CASSPLGTSNQPQHF
>NA|TRBV5-5
CASSFLPDTQYF
>few|TRBV24-1
CATRSQGGADTQYF
>many|TRBV5-4
CASSPAGGSVNIQYF
>few|TRBV14
CASSQAWRFTDTQYF
>few|TRBV7-2
CASTPREDYGYTF
>many|TRBV12-3/TRBV12-4
CASSTGERWELFF
>NA|TRBV7-9
CASSLSTGDQEKLFF